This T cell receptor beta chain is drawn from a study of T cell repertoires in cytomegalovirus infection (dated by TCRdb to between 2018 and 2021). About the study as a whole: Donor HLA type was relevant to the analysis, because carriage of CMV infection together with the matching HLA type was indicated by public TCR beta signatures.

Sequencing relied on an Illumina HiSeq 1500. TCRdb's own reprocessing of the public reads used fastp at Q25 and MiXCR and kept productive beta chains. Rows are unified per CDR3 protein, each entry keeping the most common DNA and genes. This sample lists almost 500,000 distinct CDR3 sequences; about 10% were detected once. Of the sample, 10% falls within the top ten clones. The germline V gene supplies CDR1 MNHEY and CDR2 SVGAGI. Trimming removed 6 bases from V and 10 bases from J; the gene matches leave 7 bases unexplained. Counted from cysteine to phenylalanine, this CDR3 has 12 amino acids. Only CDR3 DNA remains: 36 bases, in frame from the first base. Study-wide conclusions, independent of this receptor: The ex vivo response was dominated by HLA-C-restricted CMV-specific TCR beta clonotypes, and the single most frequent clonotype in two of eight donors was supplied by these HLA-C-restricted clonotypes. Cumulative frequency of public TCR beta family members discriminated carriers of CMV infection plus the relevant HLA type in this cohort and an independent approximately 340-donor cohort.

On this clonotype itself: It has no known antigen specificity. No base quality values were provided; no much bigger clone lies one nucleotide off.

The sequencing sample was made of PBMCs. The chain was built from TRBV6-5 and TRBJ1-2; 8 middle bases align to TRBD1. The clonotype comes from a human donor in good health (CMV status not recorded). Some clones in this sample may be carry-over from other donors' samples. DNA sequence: TGTGCCAGCAGCCTCCTGACAGGGGTCTACACCTTC. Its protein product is CASSLLTGVYTF.